These T cell receptor beta chains were read from a single sample in a study of T cells in Graves' hyperthyroidism and ophthalmopathy. TCRdb itself ran the multiplex PCR reads through MiXCR, one entry per CDR3 protein. The sample has under 300,000 distinct CDR3 sequences, roughly 13% seen once. Sequencing input: blood. The receptor set was obtained from a woman between 35 and 50 years old with Graves' hyperthyroidism. The CDR3 runs from the conserved cysteine through the conserved F or W. Each record gives: V gene, clone size, CDR3 length, D gene, J gene, CDR3 protein, CDR3 DNA. D genes are given only for firm matches. The listing skips clone size in some rows; elsewhere it reads once, few, many or a size class.

V gene: TRBV20-1
clone size: many
CDR3 length: 12
D gene: NA
J gene: TRBJ2-5
CDR3 protein: CSAYGSQETQYF
CDR3 DNA: TGCAGTGCGTACGGTTCGCAAGAGACCCAGTACTTC

V gene: TRBV7-3
clone size: many
CDR3 length: 14
D gene: NA
J gene: TRBJ1-1
CDR3 protein: CASSARAGGTEAFF
CDR3 DNA: TGTGCCAGCAGCGCGAGAGCGGGGGGAACTGAAGCTTTCTTT

V gene: TRBV6-1
clone size: many
CDR3 length: 14
D gene: TRBD1
J gene: TRBJ1-5
CDR3 protein: CASSSDRAEQPQHF
CDR3 DNA: TGTGCCAGCAGTTCGGACAGGGCGGAACAGCCCCAGCATTTT

V gene: TRBV19
clone size: NA
CDR3 length: 15
D gene: NA
J gene: TRBJ2-4
CDR3 protein: CASSIAWSTKNIQYF
CDR3 DNA: TGTGCCAGTAGTATAGCCTGGAGTACCAAAAACATTCAGTACTTC

V gene: TRBV6-2/TRBV6-3
clone size: few
CDR3 length: 14
D gene: TRBD2
J gene: TRBJ2-7
CDR3 protein: CASRRTSGAYEQYF
CDR3 DNA: TGTGCCAGCAGACGGACTAGCGGGGCCTACGAGCAGTACTTC

V gene: TRBV6-1
clone size: few
CDR3 length: 11
D gene: NA
J gene: TRBJ2-1
CDR3 protein: CASTRGDEQFF
CDR3 DNA: TGTGCCAGCACCAGGGGCGATGAGCAGTTCTTC

V gene: TRBV5-4
clone size: NA
CDR3 length: 16
D gene: NA
J gene: TRBJ2-6
CDR3 protein: CASSPPVGSGANVLTF
CDR3 DNA: TGTGCCAGCAGCCCCCCGGTCGGCTCTGGGGCCAACGTCCTGACTTTC

V gene: TRBV2
clone size: many
CDR3 length: 14
D gene: NA
J gene: TRBJ2-3
CDR3 protein: CASSVTELGDTQYF
CDR3 DNA: TGTGCCAGCAGTGTTACGGAACTTGGGGATACGCAGTATTTT

V gene: TRBV18
clone size: many
CDR3 length: 13
D gene: NA
J gene: TRBJ2-5
CDR3 protein: CASSSARGETQYF
CDR3 DNA: TGTGCCAGCTCATCCGCACGGGGAGAGACCCAGTACTTC

V gene: TRBV11-2
clone size: many
CDR3 length: 15
D gene: TRBD1
J gene: TRBJ1-2
CDR3 protein: CASSRIQGARAGYTF
CDR3 DNA: TGTGCCAGCAGCCGAATACAGGGGGCACGGGCTGGCTACACCTTC

V gene: TRBV28
clone size: many
CDR3 length: 12
D gene: NA
J gene: TRBJ1-5
CDR3 protein: CASRINYQPQHF
CDR3 DNA: TGTGCCAGCAGGATCAATTATCAGCCCCAGCATTTT

V gene: TRBV28
clone size: once
CDR3 length: 16
D gene: NA
J gene: TRBJ2-3
CDR3 protein: CASNFDTQQSTDTQYF
CDR3 DNA: TGTGCCAGCAATTTCGACACGCAACAGAGCACAGATACGCAGTATTTT

V gene: TRBV20-1
clone size: many
CDR3 length: 13
D gene: NA
J gene: TRBJ2-7
CDR3 protein: CSAQGTAAYEQYF
CDR3 DNA: TGCAGTGCCCAAGGGACGGCCGCCTACGAGCAGTACTTC

V gene: TRBV13
clone size: many
CDR3 length: 13
D gene: NA
J gene: TRBJ1-2
CDR3 protein: CASRGELYYGYTF
CDR3 DNA: TGTGCCAGCAGGGGAGAACTCTACTATGGCTACACCTTC

V gene: TRBV27
clone size: many
CDR3 length: 16
D gene: NA
J gene: TRBJ1-5
CDR3 protein: CASSPVRTQNVQPQHF
CDR3 DNA: TGTGCCAGCAGCCCTGTTCGGACCCAGAATGTGCAGCCCCAGCATTTT

V gene: TRBV6-2/TRBV6-3
clone size: NA
CDR3 length: 14
D gene: NA
J gene: TRBJ1-1
CDR3 protein: CASTRAIQGHEAFF
CDR3 DNA: TGTGCCAGCACTAGGGCCATACAGGGCCATGAAGCTTTCTTT

V gene: TRBV7-2
clone size: NA
CDR3 length: 17
D gene: TRBD2
J gene: TRBJ2-5
CDR3 protein: CASSSGLVSGFEETQYF
CDR3 DNA: TGTGCCAGCAGCTCGGGACTAGTCTCGGGTTTCGAAGAGACCCAGTACTTC

V gene: TRBV20-1
clone size: NA
CDR3 length: 14
D gene: NA
J gene: TRBJ2-5
CDR3 protein: CSASRIRTEETQYF
CDR3 DNA: TGCAGTGCTAGTAGAATTCGGACAGAGGAGACCCAGTACTTC

V gene: TRBV11-2
clone size: NA
CDR3 length: 10
D gene: NA
J gene: TRBJ2-7
CDR3 protein: CASRGPEQYF
CDR3 DNA: TGTGCCAGCAGGGGGCCAGAGCAGTACTTC

V gene: TRBV7-9
clone size: few
CDR3 length: 15
D gene: NA
J gene: TRBJ2-2
CDR3 protein: CASRRRALRIEELFF
CDR3 DNA: TGTGCCAGCCGCCGCCGGGCTCTCAGGATCGAGGAGCTGTTTTTT

V gene: TRBV4-2
clone size: NA
CDR3 length: 17
D gene: NA
J gene: TRBJ2-3
CDR3 protein: CASSQGAGGSSTDTQYF
CDR3 DNA: TGTGCCAGCAGCCAAGGGGCGGGCGGCTCTAGCACAGATACGCAGTATTTT

V gene: TRBV12-5
clone size: many
CDR3 length: 12
D gene: NA
J gene: TRBJ2-3
CDR3 protein: CASGLRVDTQYF
CDR3 DNA: TGTGCTAGTGGTTTACGTGTGGATACGCAGTATTTT

V gene: TRBV6-2/TRBV6-3
clone size: many
CDR3 length: 15
D gene: NA
J gene: TRBJ1-5
CDR3 protein: CASIPALSRNQPQHF
CDR3 DNA: TGTGCCAGCATCCCAGCCTTAAGCCGCAATCAGCCCCAGCATTTT

V gene: TRBV20-1
clone size: many
CDR3 length: 14
D gene: NA
J gene: TRBJ1-5
CDR3 protein: CSAKGPRGNQPQHF
CDR3 DNA: TGCAGTGCTAAGGGGCCACGGGGCAATCAGCCCCAGCATTTT

V gene: TRBV18
clone size: NA
CDR3 length: 15
D gene: TRBD1
J gene: TRBJ2-7
CDR3 protein: CASSPGDRAVYEQYF
CDR3 DNA: TGTGCCAGCTCACCCGGGGACAGGGCGGTCTACGAGCAGTACTTC

V gene: TRBV7-2
clone size: few
CDR3 length: 16
D gene: NA
J gene: TRBJ2-5
CDR3 protein: CASSSPGSDSGETQYF
CDR3 DNA: TGTGCCAGCAGCTCTCCAGGATCGGACTCGGGAGAGACCCAGTACTTC

V gene: TRBV2
clone size: many
CDR3 length: 14
D gene: NA
J gene: TRBJ2-3
CDR3 protein: CASSEASVRDTQYF
CDR3 DNA: TGTGCCAGCAGTGAAGCGTCAGTAAGAGATACGCAGTATTTT

V gene: TRBV6-2/TRBV6-3
clone size: many
CDR3 length: 14
D gene: NA
J gene: TRBJ1-2
CDR3 protein: CASTDLPAQNGYTF
CDR3 DNA: TGTGCCAGCACCGACCTACCGGCCCAGAATGGCTACACCTTC

V gene: TRBV28
clone size: many
CDR3 length: 13
D gene: NA
J gene: TRBJ1-1
CDR3 protein: CASSLQTATEAFF
CDR3 DNA: TGTGCCAGCAGTTTACAAACAGCCACTGAAGCTTTCTTT

V gene: TRBV5-1
clone size: many
CDR3 length: 13
D gene: TRBD1
J gene: TRBJ1-5
CDR3 protein: CASATGDNQPQHF
CDR3 DNA: TGCGCCAGCGCTACAGGGGACAATCAGCCCCAGCATTTT

V gene: TRBV5-1
clone size: NA
CDR3 length: 15
D gene: TRBD1
J gene: TRBJ2-1
CDR3 protein: CASSPGQGRYNEQFF
CDR3 DNA: TGCGCCAGCAGCCCTGGACAGGGCCGCTACAATGAGCAGTTCTTC

V gene: TRBV20-1
clone size: many
CDR3 length: 13
D gene: TRBD2
J gene: TRBJ2-1
CDR3 protein: CSAPLAGGDEQFF
CDR3 DNA: TGCAGTGCTCCCCTAGCGGGAGGGGATGAGCAGTTCTTC

V gene: TRBV4-1
clone size: few
CDR3 length: 13
D gene: NA
J gene: TRBJ1-2
CDR3 protein: CASSQGGLGGYTF
CDR3 DNA: TGCGCCAGCAGCCAAGGGGGGCTGGGGGGCTACACCTTC

V gene: TRBV9
clone size: many
CDR3 length: 15
D gene: TRBD1
J gene: TRBJ1-2
CDR3 protein: CASSVGDRPYYGYTF
CDR3 DNA: TGTGCCAGCAGCGTAGGGGACAGACCCTACTATGGCTACACCTTC

V gene: TRBV5-1
clone size: many
CDR3 length: 14
D gene: NA
J gene: TRBJ2-5
CDR3 protein: CASSLDLTSETQYF
CDR3 DNA: TGCGCCAGCAGCTTGGACTTGACCTCTGAGACCCAGTACTTC

V gene: TRBV7-9
clone size: few
CDR3 length: 13
D gene: NA
J gene: TRBJ2-2
CDR3 protein: CAPNRVLTGELFF
CDR3 DNA: TGTGCCCCGAACAGGGTACTCACCGGGGAGCTGTTTTTT

V gene: TRBV3-1
clone size: many
CDR3 length: 13
D gene: NA
J gene: TRBJ2-7
CDR3 protein: CASSGDGSYEQYF
CDR3 DNA: TGTGCCAGCAGCGGGGACGGGTCCTACGAGCAGTACTTC

V gene: TRBV11-2
clone size: many
CDR3 length: 14
D gene: NA
J gene: TRBJ1-1
CDR3 protein: CASRKGLMNTEAFF
CDR3 DNA: TGTGCCAGCAGGAAGGGGCTAATGAACACTGAAGCTTTCTTT

V gene: TRBV20-1
clone size: few
CDR3 length: 14
D gene: TRBD2
J gene: TRBJ2-5
CDR3 protein: CSAKVAGGGETQYF
CDR3 DNA: TGCAGTGCAAAGGTAGCGGGAGGAGGTGAGACCCAGTACTTC

V gene: TRBV14
clone size: many
CDR3 length: 17
D gene: TRBD2
J gene: TRBJ2-7
CDR3 protein: CASSQDFGGRGWYEQYF
CDR3 DNA: TGTGCCAGCAGCCAAGATTTCGGCGGGAGGGGGTGGTACGAGCAGTACTTC

V gene: TRBV18
clone size: few
CDR3 length: 13
D gene: NA
J gene: TRBJ2-5
CDR3 protein: CASSAPGGETQYF
CDR3 DNA: TGTGCCAGCTCGGCCCCGGGGGGCGAGACCCAGTACTTC

V gene: TRBV6-1
clone size: many
CDR3 length: 15
D gene: TRBD1
J gene: TRBJ1-1
CDR3 protein: CASSESGTGDTEAFF
CDR3 DNA: TGTGCCAGCAGTGAATCCGGGACAGGGGACACTGAAGCTTTCTTT

V gene: TRBV28
clone size: many
CDR3 length: 12
D gene: NA
J gene: TRBJ2-1
CDR3 protein: CASTSLYNEQFF
CDR3 DNA: TGTGCCAGCACGAGCCTCTACAATGAGCAGTTCTTC

V gene: TRBV28
clone size: many
CDR3 length: 12
D gene: NA
J gene: TRBJ1-1
CDR3 protein: CASRREGYQAFF
CDR3 DNA: TGTGCCAGCAGGCGGGAGGGATACCAAGCTTTCTTT

V gene: TRBV2
clone size: many
CDR3 length: 15
D gene: NA
J gene: TRBJ2-1
CDR3 protein: CASSGIRTISNEQFF
CDR3 DNA: TGTGCCAGCAGCGGGATTCGGACTATCAGCAATGAGCAGTTCTTC

V gene: TRBV5-1
clone size: many
CDR3 length: 17
D gene: TRBD2
J gene: TRBJ2-1
CDR3 protein: CASSFDPGTSGYNEQFF
CDR3 DNA: TGCGCCAGCAGCTTCGATCCAGGGACTAGCGGCTACAATGAGCAGTTCTTC

V gene: TRBV12-5
clone size: NA
CDR3 length: 15
D gene: NA
J gene: TRBJ1-2
CDR3 protein: CASGRGGGLGYGYTF
CDR3 DNA: TGTGCTAGTGGTCGCGGTGGGGGGCTAGGGTATGGCTACACCTTC

V gene: TRBV7-2
clone size: many
CDR3 length: 14
D gene: NA
J gene: TRBJ2-3
CDR3 protein: CASSPLGAGDTQYF
CDR3 DNA: TGTGCCAGCAGCCCCCTCGGGGCAGGTGATACGCAGTATTTT